These 13 T cell receptor beta chains share one sample of origin, sequenced in a study of blood T cell repertoires in COVID-19. Assay: immunoSEQ multiplex PCR; the TCRdb copy retains only in-frame clones and omits some. The sample has around 160,000 clones; about 88% are singletons. Sequenced input: peripheral blood. The source is a man in his sixties with active or convalescent COVID-19.

The V call is TRBV18, the J call TRBJ1-1; possibly TRBD1 for D (6 bases). The V gene's germline CDR1 is KGHSH and CDR2 LQKENI. The ends were cut back, 6 bases at V and 5 bases at J, with 22 bases in the middle. This CDR3 spans 16 amino acids. Written as DNA, the CDR3 is TGTGCCAGCTCGGCGGGGGGCCCTATCTCAGGGACTGAAGCTTTCTTT. It translates to CASSAGGPISGTEAFF.

The gene calls are TRBV20-1 and TRBJ1-6, with D possibly being TRBD1 (6 bases). The V end lost 3 bases, the J end lost 5 bases, and 14 bases lay between the germline ends. Germline V lookup: CDR1 DFQATT, CDR2 SNEGSKA (reference sequence). This CDR3 region has 15 residues. Here the CDR3 reads CSASGEQGNNSPLHF. CDR3 nucleotides: TGCAGTGCTAGTGGGGAGCAGGGGAATAATTCACCCCTCCACTTT.

This clone has just one count. The rearrangement links TRBV11-3 to TRBJ2-1; 9 nucleotides align to TRBD1. The germline V gene has CDR1 SGHNT and CDR2 YENEEA. The CDR3 runs 15 residues. V was pared by 5 bases and J by 5 bases, with 7 bases of the junction left unmatched. CDR3 sequence reads: CASSAGQGSHNEQFF. The CDR3 DNA is TGTGCCAGCAGCGCCGGACAGGGGTCCCACAATGAGCAGTTCTTC.

V and J are TRBV21-1 and TRBJ2-5; TRBD1, the D gene given by the table, was not confirmed from the DNA. TRBV21-1 is labeled a pseudogene. The CDR3 sequence is 17 residues long. CDR3 DNA: TGTGCCAGCAGCAGGACAGGGGGGTCCGAACTCCAAGAGACCCAGTACTTC. It translates to CASSRTGGSELQETQYF.

The V gene is TRBV7-8, the J gene TRBJ1-2; 7 bases fit TRBD1. V was pared by 8 bases and J by 8 bases, with 29 bases of the junction left unmatched. The CDR3 covers 19 residues. Germline V gives CDR1 SGHVS, CDR2 FQNEAQ. The CDR3 bases are TGTGCCAGCCGCAGTCGATGGACAGGCGATCGGGAGGGGTCTATCGGCTACACCTTC. Translated, it gives CASRSRWTGDREGSIGYTF.

The chain links TRBV5-1 to TRBJ2-2; weak D call: TRBD1 (6 bases). The germline gives CDR1 SGHRS, CDR2 YFSETQ. The CDR3 is 15 amino acids. The V end was cut by 0 bases, the J end by 4 bases, with 10 bases between. The CDR3 sequence is CASSLVRDTTGELFF. The DNA for the CDR3 is TGCGCCAGCAGCTTGGTTCGGGACACCACCGGGGAGCTGTTTTTT.

CDR3 sequence (DNA): TGTGCCAGCAGCCCTACTAGCGGGGGGCCCAGTGAGCAGTTCTTC. It translates to CASSPTSGGPSEQFF. The rearrangement joins TRBV11-2 to TRBJ2-1, with TRBD2 matching over 12 bases. This CDR3 is built from 15 residues. V was pared by 5 bases and J by 9 bases, with 8 bases of the junction left unmatched. Per germline, CDR1 SGHAT and CDR2 FQNNGV.

The V and J genes are TRBV6-5 and TRBJ1-5; D perhaps matches TRBD1 (5 bases). This CDR3 has 11 amino acids. Germline V gene data show CDR1 as MNHEY and CDR2 as SVGAGI. With 8 bases removed from V and 6 bases from J, the gap between germline ends came to 8 bases. In DNA, the CDR3 is TGTGCCAGCCAGGGAGGTCAGCCCCAGCATTTT. This sequence encodes CASQGGQPQHF.

The chain couples TRBV18 to TRBJ1-4; no reliable D call. Germline V gives CDR1 KGHSH, CDR2 LQKENI. The V and J ends lost 1 base and 4 bases respectively, with 10 bases between them. The CDR3 runs 15 residues. CDR3 coding DNA: TGTGCCAGCTCACCACTCCAGGCCCTTAATGAAAAACTGTTTTTT. Translating it yields CASSPLQALNEKLFF.

This rearrangement joins TRBV28 to TRBJ1-1; D is unclear. This CDR3 has 12 amino acids. The V end lost 10 bases, the J end lost 0 bases, and 9 bases lay between the germline ends. Per the germline V gene, CDR1 is MDHEN and CDR2 is SYDVKM. CDR3 in amino acids: CATLRLNTEAFF. The CDR3 DNA sequence: TGTGCCACCCTGCGGTTGAACACTGAAGCTTTCTTT.

This chain links TRBV7-2 with TRBJ2-7; TRBD2 matches at 12 bases. The V gene's germline CDR1 is SGHTA and CDR2 FQGNSA. The trim removed 2 bases at V and 1 base at J, leaving 0 bases unmatched. The CDR3 is made up of 15 amino acids. Here the CDR3 reads CASSLLAGGSYEQYF. CDR3 nucleotides: TGTGCCAGCAGCTTACTAGCGGGGGGGTCCTACGAGCAGTACTTC.

This rearrangement joins TRBV18 to TRBJ1-2; D call uncertain. V was pared by 3 bases and J by 6 bases, with 11 bases between. From germline, CDR1 is KGHSH and CDR2 LQKENI. This CDR3 has 13 amino acids. The CDR3 sequence is CASSPTEKNGYTF. CDR3 in DNA: TGTGCCAGCTCACCCACAGAGAAGAATGGCTACACCTTC.

The J gene is TRBJ2-1, the V gene TRBV7-8; perhaps TRBD1 as D (6 bases). The CDR3 runs 14 residues. Looked up from germline, CDR1 is SGHVS and CDR2 is FQNEAQ. V gave up 6 bases and J gave up 4 bases, with 13 bases separating them. The CDR3 loop is CASSWGQTYNEQFF. Written as DNA, the CDR3 is TGTGCCAGCAGTTGGGGGCAGACATACAATGAGCAGTTCTTC.